The source of this T cell receptor beta chain is a study of blood T cell repertoires in COVID-19. Germline values: CDR1 KGHSH, CDR2 LQKENI. Trimming stripped 6 bases from V and 0 bases from J, with 20 bases between. This CDR3 spans 18 amino acids. In the original processing: Estimates of nucleated cell counts were drawn from the amplification of reference gene primers. Only in-frame clones appear in the TCRdb table, and some are missing; sequencing was by immunoSEQ multiplex PCR. V and J calls and clone size are those listed in that table; D and trimming were worked out from the DNA. The table includes more than 200,000 clones, about nine tenths detected once.

The V call is TRBV18, the J call TRBJ2-2; a possible D gene is TRBD1 (6 bases). The sample was peripheral blood. The clonotype comes from a man aged 45 to 65 with acute or convalescent COVID-19. The CDR3 DNA follows: TGTGCCAGCTCCCAACGGCGTCAGGGGCGCCCGAACACCGGGGAGCTGTTTTTT. It encodes CASSQRRQGRPNTGELFF.